These T cell receptor beta chains were read from a single sample in a study of shared clonotypes between healthy human individuals. Assay: immunoSEQ multiplex PCR; the TCRdb copy retains only in-frame clones and omits some. Of around 2.3 million clones listed, 95% are singletons. Sequencing input: naive CD4+ T cells sorted from blood. The receptors come from a man between 18 and 29 years old in good health. CDR3s include the opening cysteine and the closing phenylalanine or tryptophan. A D gene is named only where the DNA matches it firmly. Expanded clones get a size class; other rows say once, few or many, or leave the size out.

>TRBV2|TRBJ1-2|.|.
CASRVGQSGSYGYTF
TGTGCCAGCAGGGTCGGACAGTCTGGATCCTATGGCTACACCTTC
>TRBV11-3|TRBJ1-1|.|.
CASSSDAGTEAFF
TGTGCCAGCAGCTCAGATGCGGGCACTGAAGCTTTCTTT
>TRBV18|TRBJ2-7|.|.
CASSPILQIEQYF
TGTGCCAGCTCACCTATCCTACAGATCGAGCAGTACTTC
>TRBV5-1|TRBJ1-6|once|TRBD1
CASSLRQGADSPLHF
TGCGCCAGCAGCTTGCGACAGGGTGCAGATTCACCCCTCCACTTT
>TRBV7-9|TRBJ1-6|.|.
CASSESGGSYNSPLHF
TGTGCCAGCAGCGAGTCGGGGGGGTCCTATAATTCACCCCTCCACTTT
>TRBV30|TRBJ1-6|.|TRBD1
CAWSGQGASYNSPLHF
TGTGCCTGGAGTGGACAGGGGGCCTCCTATAATTCACCCCTCCACTTT
>TRBV5-6|TRBJ1-6|.|.
CASSLAHTADYNSPLHF
TGTGCCAGCAGCTTGGCCCACACAGCGGACTATAATTCACCCCTCCACTTT
>TRBV29-1|TRBJ2-7|.|.
CSVEKSYEQYF
TGCAGCGTTGAAAAGTCTTACGAGCAGTACTTC
>TRBV6-5|TRBJ1-1|.|.
CASSESIRTEAFF
TGTGCCAGCAGTGAGAGTATAAGAACTGAAGCTTTCTTT
>TRBV7-9|TRBJ2-7|.|TRBD2
CASSSSAGAGVEQYF
TGTGCCAGCAGCTCCTCGGCGGGAGCGGGAGTCGAGCAGTACTTC
>TRBV28|TRBJ2-7|.|TRBD1
CASSFARGRKYEQYF
TGTGCCAGCAGTTTTGCCAGGGGGCGTAAGTACGAGCAGTACTTC
>TRBV6-6|TRBJ1-5|.|TRBD1
CVSIGGQTSNQPQHF
TGTGTCAGCATCGGGGGACAGACCAGCAATCAGCCCCAGCATTTT
>TRBV18|TRBJ2-3|.|.
CASSPNSPQDTQYF
TGTGCCAGCTCACCAAACTCCCCACAAGATACGCAGTATTTT
>TRBV7-2|TRBJ2-7|.|TRBD2
CATAGPAGPTQYF
TGTGCCACCGCCGGGCCAGCGGGGCCGACGCAGTACTTC
>TRBV5-1|TRBJ2-7|.|.
CASSLSKPYEQYF
TGCGCCAGCAGCTTATCGAAACCCTACGAGCAGTACTTC
>TRBV6-6|TRBJ1-2|.|TRBD1
CASSLGTANYGYTF
TGTGCCAGCAGTTTGGGGACAGCTAACTATGGCTACACCTTC
>TRBV5-1|TRBJ1-4|once|TRBD1
CASSTGQNNEKLFF
TGCGCCAGCAGCACGGGACAGAATAATGAAAAACTGTTTTTT
>TRBV18|TRBJ1-5|.|.
CASSPQPGQPQHF
TGTGCCAGCTCACCACAACCCGGTCAGCCCCAGCATTTT
>TRBV5-4|TRBJ1-5|.|.
CASSPDRNSNQPQHF
TGTGCCAGCAGCCCGGACCGAAATAGCAATCAGCCCCAGCATTTT
>TRBV4-1|TRBJ2-3|.|TRBD2
CASSQGLAGGDTQYF
TGCGCCAGCAGCCAAGGACTAGCGGGAGGAGATACGCAGTATTTT
>TRBV27|TRBJ2-7|.|.
CASSLSIPGRAYEQYF
TGTGCCAGCAGTTTATCTATCCCAGGGCGGGCCTACGAGCAGTACTTC
>TRBV5-1|TRBJ2-7|.|.
CASSPGTEAYEQYF
TGCGCCAGCAGCCCCGGGACGGAAGCCTACGAGCAGTACTTC
>TRBV7-9|TRBJ1-5|.|.
CASSSLSNAQPQHF
TGTGCCAGCAGCTCCCTTAGTAACGCTCAGCCCCAGCATTTT
>TRBV5-1|TRBJ2-4|.|TRBD2
CASSLATASGAGDIQYF
TGCGCCAGCAGCTTGGCCACCGCTAGCGGGGCCGGCGACATTCAGTACTTC
>TRBV4-3|TRBJ2-5|.|TRBD2
CASSLRLAGGEETQYF
TGCGCCAGCAGCCTTCGACTAGCGGGAGGAGAAGAGACCCAGTACTTC
>TRBV27|TRBJ2-4|.|TRBD1
CASSFVDRGVIAKNIQYF
TGTGCCAGCAGTTTCGTGGACAGGGGCGTTATAGCCAAAAACATTCAGTACTTC
>TRBV4-1|TRBJ2-7|.|.
CASSQDRAGRVYEQYF
TGCGCCAGCAGCCAAGATAGGGCAGGGAGAGTGTACGAGCAGTACTTC
>TRBV19|TRBJ1-4|.|.
CASSVPGAYEKLFF
TGTGCCAGTAGTGTTCCGGGGGCCTATGAAAAACTGTTTTTT
>TRBV4-2|TRBJ2-7|.|.
CASSQVRDYTYEQYF
TGTGCCAGCAGCCAAGTACGAGACTATACCTACGAGCAGTACTTC
>TRBV7-2|TRBJ2-1|.|.
CASSLVLWGISYNEQFF
TGTGCCAGCAGCTTAGTTCTTTGGGGGATCAGCTACAATGAGCAGTTCTTC
>TRBV2|TRBJ2-7|.|.
CASSDSLTGWILYEQYF
TGTGCCAGCAGTGACTCGCTAACGGGGTGGATTTTATACGAGCAGTACTTC
>TRBV2|TRBJ2-5|.|.
CASSEGGPRETQYF
TGTGCCAGCAGTGAAGGTGGGCCCCGAGAGACCCAGTACTTC
>TRBV10-2|TRBJ1-2|.|TRBD1
CASSAGTGDVNYGYTF
TGCGCCAGCAGTGCCGGGACAGGGGATGTGAACTATGGCTACACCTTC
>TRBV18|TRBJ2-5|.|.
CASSPMGQETQYF
TGTGCCAGCTCACCAATGGGGCAAGAGACCCAGTACTTC
>TRBV7-8|TRBJ1-1|.|TRBD1
CASSRGQGGEKAFF
TGTGCCAGCAGCCGCGGACAGGGGGGAGAGAAAGCTTTCTTT
>TRBV30|TRBJ2-3|.|.
CAWSVRAPDTQYF
TGTGCCTGGAGTGTACGGGCCCCGGATACGCAGTATTTT
>TRBV5-4|TRBJ2-7|.|.
CASSLGAGSSYEQYF
TGTGCCAGCAGCCTGGGGGCCGGGAGCTCCTACGAGCAGTACTTC
>TRBV15|TRBJ2-3|.|TRBD2
CATSTGTSGTTDTQYF
TGTGCCACCAGCACCGGGACTAGCGGGACCACAGATACGCAGTATTTT
>TRBV18|TRBJ1-2|.|.
CASSPRRTSNYGYTF
TGTGCCAGCTCACCACGCCGGACTTCTAACTATGGCTACACCTTC
>TRBV30|TRBJ1-2|.|.
CAWRPSVDYGYTF
TGTGCCTGGAGGCCCTCAGTTGACTATGGCTACACCTTC
>TRBV29-1|TRBJ2-3|.|.
CSVRFLTQYF
TGCAGCGTTCGATTCCTTACGCAGTATTTT
>TRBV4-1|TRBJ1-4|.|.
CASSQGGGIGEKLFF
TGCGCCAGCAGCCAAGGGGGGGGGATTGGAGAAAAACTGTTTTTT
>TRBV14|TRBJ2-5|.|.
CASSQGDMGTQYF
TGTGCCAGCAGCCAAGGTGACATGGGGACCCAGTACTTC
>TRBV9|TRBJ2-1|.|.
CASSVDEGLGNEQFF
TGTGCCAGCAGCGTAGATGAAGGGCTAGGGAATGAGCAGTTCTTC
>TRBV6-1|TRBJ2-1|.|TRBD2
CASSPLAGGFNEQFF
TGTGCCAGCAGTCCACTAGCGGGAGGATTTAATGAGCAGTTCTTC
>TRBV18|TRBJ2-7|once|TRBD1
CASSPSRTGTYEQYF
TGTGCCAGCTCACCCTCTCGGACAGGAACCTACGAGCAGTACTTC
>TRBV4-3|TRBJ1-4|once|.
CASSQDPGRGWEKLFF
TGCGCCAGCAGCCAAGATCCGGGCCGAGGCTGGGAAAAACTGTTTTTT
>TRBV20-1|TRBJ2-7|.|.
CSAPDLYEQYF
TGCAGTGCTCCGGACCTCTACGAGCAGTACTTC
>TRBV27|TRBJ2-3|once|.
CASSLSAGGGSADTQYF
TGTGCCAGCAGTTTATCGGCTGGTGGCGGGTCAGCGGATACGCAGTATTTT
>TRBV18|TRBJ2-2|.|TRBD2
CASSPTSPGELFF
TGTGCCAGCTCCCCGACTAGCCCCGGGGAGCTGTTTTTT
>TRBV28|TRBJ2-5|.|.
CASSSPSGTLQETQYF
TGTGCCAGCAGTTCGCCCTCCGGGACCTTACAAGAGACCCAGTACTTC
>TRBV29-1|TRBJ1-2|once|.
CSVEDGKVPYGYTF
TGCAGCGTTGAAGACGGAAAAGTTCCCTATGGCTACACCTTC
>TRBV6-6|TRBJ2-7|.|.
CASSYSERSSYEQYF
TGTGCCAGCAGTTACTCTGAGAGAAGCTCCTACGAGCAGTACTTC
>TRBV6-1|TRBJ2-7|.|.
CASSEALRGDEQYF
TGTGCCAGCAGTGAAGCGTTACGGGGTGATGAGCAGTACTTC
>TRBV29-1|TRBJ2-5|.|.
CSAARGGGQETQYF
TGCAGCGCCGCGAGGGGAGGTGGACAAGAGACCCAGTACTTC
>TRBV7-8|TRBJ1-4|.|.
CASSLIQTATNEKLFF
TGTGCCAGCAGCTTAATACAGACTGCAACTAATGAAAAACTGTTTTTT
>TRBV29-1|TRBJ2-7|.|TRBD1
CSVVENWSGTGNEQYF
TGCAGCGTTGTCGAAAACTGGTCCGGGACAGGGAACGAGCAGTACTTC
>TRBV12-5|TRBJ1-2|.|.
CASGLETGSNGYTF
TGTGCTAGTGGTTTGGAGACGGGTTCGAATGGCTACACCTTC
>TRBV7-9|TRBJ2-1|.|.
CASSLKGRWGDNEQFF
TGTGCCAGCAGCTTAAAGGGGCGTTGGGGGGACAATGAGCAGTTCTTC
>TRBV29-1|TRBJ2-7|.|TRBD1
CSVEDRGQGGGYEQYF
TGCAGCGTTGAAGATCGAGGACAGGGAGGTGGTTACGAGCAGTACTTC